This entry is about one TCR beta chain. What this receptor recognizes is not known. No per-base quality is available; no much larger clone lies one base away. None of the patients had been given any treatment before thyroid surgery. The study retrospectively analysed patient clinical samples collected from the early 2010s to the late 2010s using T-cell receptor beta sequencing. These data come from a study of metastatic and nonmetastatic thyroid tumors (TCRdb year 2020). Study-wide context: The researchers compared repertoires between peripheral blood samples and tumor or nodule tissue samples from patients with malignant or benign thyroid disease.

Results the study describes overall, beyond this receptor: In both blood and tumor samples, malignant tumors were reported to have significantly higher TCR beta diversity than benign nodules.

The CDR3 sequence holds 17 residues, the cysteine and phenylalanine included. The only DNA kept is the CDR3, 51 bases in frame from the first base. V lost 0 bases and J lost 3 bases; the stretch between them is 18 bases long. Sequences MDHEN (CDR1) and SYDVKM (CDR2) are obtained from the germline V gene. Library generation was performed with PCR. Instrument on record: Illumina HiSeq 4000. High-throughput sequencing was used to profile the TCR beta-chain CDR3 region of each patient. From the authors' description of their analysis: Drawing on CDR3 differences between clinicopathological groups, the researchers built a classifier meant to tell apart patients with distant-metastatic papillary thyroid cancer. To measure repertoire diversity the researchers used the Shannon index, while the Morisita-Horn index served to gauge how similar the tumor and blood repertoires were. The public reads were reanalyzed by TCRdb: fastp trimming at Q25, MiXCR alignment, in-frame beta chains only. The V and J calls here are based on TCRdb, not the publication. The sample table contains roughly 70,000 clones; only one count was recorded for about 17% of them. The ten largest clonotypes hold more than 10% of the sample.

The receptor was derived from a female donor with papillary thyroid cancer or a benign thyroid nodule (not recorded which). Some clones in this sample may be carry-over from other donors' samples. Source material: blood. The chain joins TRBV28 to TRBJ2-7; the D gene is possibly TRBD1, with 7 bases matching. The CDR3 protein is CASSLWAGRDRGYEQYF. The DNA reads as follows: TGTGCCAGCAGTTTATGGGCGGGACGGGACAGAGGCTACGAGCAGTACTTC. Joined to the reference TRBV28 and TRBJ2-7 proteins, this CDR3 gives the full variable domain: DVKVTQSSRYLVKRTGEKVFLECVQDMDHENMFWYRQDPGLGLRLIYFSYDVKMKEKGDIPEGYSVSREKKERFSLILESASTNQTSMYLCASSLWAGRDRGYEQYFGPGTRLTVT.